This T cell receptor (beta chain) was identified in a study of identical twins (dated by TCRdb to the mid-2010s). Regarding the research as a whole: TCR alpha and beta repertoires from monozygotic twins, unrelated adults of various ages and cord blood were deep-sequenced to test whether fetal clonotypes persist. To rule out contamination, replicate twin experiments were performed at different times with different library preparation protocols. General conclusions and limits of the study: Compared with coincidental sharing between unrelated individuals, an excess of low generation-probability sequences was observed among out-of-frame TCR alpha sequences shared between twins. Abundant cord blood beta clonotypes had fewer insertions, young adult naive repertoires showed a similar but weaker trend, and memory repertoires showed no such trend. Invariant T cells such as MAIT and iNKT could partly confound zero-insertion analyses, although diverse VJ usage argued against such confounding for most clonotypes. Excess twin sharing in beta out-of-frame sequences was weaker because fewer shared sequences lowered the signal-to-noise ratio. Out-of-frame TCR alpha sharing in monozygotic twins was systematically underestimated by recombination models, whereas sharing between unrelated individuals was in agreement with the recombination models. Because the same donors could not be followed over many years, the conclusions depended on cross-sectional statistical analysis.

The sample holds a few counts of this clonotype. What this receptor recognizes is not known. The input lacks base qualities; no much larger clone sits a single base away. Every donor in the study was a healthy Caucasian. Three pairs of female monozygotic twins, all aged about 18 to 29 years, were included in the twin cohort. Positive isolation kits from Invitrogen were used to isolate CD4+ and CD8+ T cell populations. Libraries were built with 5' RACE. The listed sequencing device is Illumina HiSeq 2000. Template switching added a universal primer binding site, and the final cDNA carried a unique molecular identifier that allowed TCR cDNA molecules to be counted accurately. First-strand cDNA for TCR alpha and beta chains was synthesized from specific primers in the conserved constant-segment region. Each cDNA library was double barcoded, with a SMART-Mk sample barcode plus Illumina barcodes, to control for contamination. TruSeq adapter sequences, together with Illumina sample barcodes, were added in two successive PCR steps. The Illumina HiSeq platform was used with custom primers to sequence TCR alpha and beta cDNA libraries. The study's processing was this. MiGEC processed the raw reads to extract unique molecular identifiers, while MiXCR was used to determine the CDR3 positions. Recombination models were inferred per individual with the repgenHMM and IGoR tools using an EM algorithm. The analysis of shared clonotypes was done with the tcR package in R, with sharing normalized by the product of cloneset sizes. Out-of-frame nonproductive sequences were analyzed to study raw recombination free of thymic and clonal selection effects. In-frame beta chains were kept once TCRdb had trimmed the public reads at Q25 with fastp and called clones with MiXCR. Each record represents a unique CDR3 protein, reported with the most common genes and DNA among its rows. The V and J calls were not made by the authors but by TCRdb's processing. In this sample the table shows around 490,000 distinct CDR3 sequences, 14% of which occur a single time. The top ten clonotypes cover about 1% of the sample.

V trim: 7 bases; J trim: 0 bases; unmatched bases: 4. The CDR3 numbers 15 residues from cysteine through phenylalanine. Here the CDR3 DNA is all that survives: 45 bases in frame from base 1. According to the germline V gene, CDR1 reads MNHNS and CDR2 reads SASEGT. The data were also submitted as part of a second study, on yellow fever vaccine responses in identical twins. The second study also describes: The T cell response to vaccination in identical twins was reported by the authors to appear partly convergent and partly personalized. The study precisely tracked vaccine-responding T cell clones in identical twins.

This clonotype was sampled from a young woman in good health. The chain joins TRBV6-1 to TRBJ2-2; 8 bases in the junction line up with TRBD1. The source material was CD4+ T cells sorted from blood. The nucleotides read TGTGCCAGCACTATGGACAGGGCGAACACCGGGGAGCTGTTTTTT. Its protein is CASTMDRANTGELFF.